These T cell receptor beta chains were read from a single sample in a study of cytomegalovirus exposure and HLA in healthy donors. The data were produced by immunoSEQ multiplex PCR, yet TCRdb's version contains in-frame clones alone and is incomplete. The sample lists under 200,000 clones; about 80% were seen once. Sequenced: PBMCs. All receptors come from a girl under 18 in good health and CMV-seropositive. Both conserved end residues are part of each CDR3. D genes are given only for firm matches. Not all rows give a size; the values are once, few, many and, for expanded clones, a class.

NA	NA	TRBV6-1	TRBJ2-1	TGTGCCAGCATCCCCCTGGCGGGGGAGCAGTTCTTC	CASIPLAGEQFF
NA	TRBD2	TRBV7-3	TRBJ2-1	TGTGCCAGCAGCCCCGGGCGTGGACTAGCGAGAGGAAATGAGCAGTTCTTC	CASSPGRGLARGNEQFF
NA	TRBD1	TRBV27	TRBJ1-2	TGTGCCAGCAGTTCTCCTTGGACAGGGAAAGAAGGCTACACCTTC	CASSSPWTGKEGYTF
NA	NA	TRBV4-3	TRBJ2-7	TGCGCCAGCAGCCAAGACAGAGACAGCTCCTACGAGCAGTACTTC	CASSQDRDSSYEQYF
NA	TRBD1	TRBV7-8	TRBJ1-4	TGTGCCAGCAGTCGAGGACAGGCTGATAATGAAAAACTGTTTTTT	CASSRGQADNEKLFF
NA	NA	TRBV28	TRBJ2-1	TGTGCCAGCAGACTAACTAGTTTCATCGTCAATGAGCAGTTCTTC	CASRLTSFIVNEQFF
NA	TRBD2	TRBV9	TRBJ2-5	TGTGCCAGCAGCTTCCGCGGACTAGCGGGGGGGCAAGAGACCCAGTACTTC	CASSFRGLAGGQETQYF
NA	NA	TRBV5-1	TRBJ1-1	TGCGCCAGCAGTTTGGAGCTCAGGGGAACTGAAGCTTTCTTT	CASSLELRGTEAFF
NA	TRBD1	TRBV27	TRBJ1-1	TGTGCCAGCAGTAAGGACAGGGAGAACACTGAAGCTTTCTTT	CASSKDRENTEAFF
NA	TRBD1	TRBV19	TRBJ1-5	TGTGCCAGTAGTCCTCGGACAGGGTTAGGGAATCAGCCCCAGCATTTT	CASSPRTGLGNQPQHF
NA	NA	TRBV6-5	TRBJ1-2	TGTGCCAGCAGTTACTCGGGCAGGGCTAACTATGGCTACACCTTC	CASSYSGRANYGYTF
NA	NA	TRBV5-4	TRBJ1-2	TGTGCCAGCAGCGCGGACAGCGACCGGCACTTCTATGGCTACACCTTC	CASSADSDRHFYGYTF
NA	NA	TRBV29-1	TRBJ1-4	TGCAGCGTCTGGTCTCCCCAGGGAAATGAAAAACTGTTTTTT	CSVWSPQGNEKLFF
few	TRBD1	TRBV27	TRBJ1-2	TGTGCCAGCAGTAAAACACAGGGGGCCATCTATGGCTACACCTTC	CASSKTQGAIYGYTF
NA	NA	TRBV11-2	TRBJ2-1	TGTGCCACCCGTGGGCAGCTCTACAATGAGCAGTTCTTC	CATRGQLYNEQFF
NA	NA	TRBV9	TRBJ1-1	TGTGCCAGCAGCGTCACAGGGATGAACACTGAAGCTTTCTTT	CASSVTGMNTEAFF
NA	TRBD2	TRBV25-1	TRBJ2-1	TGTGCCAGCAGTGAAGAAGGACTAGCGGGATTAGAGCAGTTCTTC	CASSEEGLAGLEQFF
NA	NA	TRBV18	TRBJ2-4	TGTGCCAGCTCAAATCGTCGAGCTCTAGGCAAAAACATTCAGTACTTC	CASSNRRALGKNIQYF
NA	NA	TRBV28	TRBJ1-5	TGTGCCAGCAGTTTTCTATTGGGCAATCAGCCCCAGCATTTT	CASSFLLGNQPQHF
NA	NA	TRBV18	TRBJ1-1	TGTGCCAGCTCCGCCGGGCAGGGTGGCACTGAAGCTTTCTTT	CASSAGQGGTEAFF
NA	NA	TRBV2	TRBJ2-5	TGTGCCAGCAGTGTCAGGGTTGAGACCCAGTACTTC	CASSVRVETQYF
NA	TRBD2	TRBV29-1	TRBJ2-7	TGCAGCGTTGGTCCCCTGGCGGGAGATACCGACGAGCAGTACTTC	CSVGPLAGDTDEQYF
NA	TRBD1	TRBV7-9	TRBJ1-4	TGTGCCAGCAGCCTCCCAACAGGGGGCGATGAAAAACTGTTTTTT	CASSLPTGGDEKLFF
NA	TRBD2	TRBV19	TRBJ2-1	TGTGCCAGTAGTATAGCAGCGGGGGGGCTCAATGAGCAGTTCTTC	CASSIAAGGLNEQFF
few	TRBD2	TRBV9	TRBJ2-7	TGTGCCAGCAGCCTTAGCGGGAGGGCGGGCGAGCAGTACTTC	CASSLSGRAGEQYF
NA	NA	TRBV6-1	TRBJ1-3	TGTGCCAGCACGGGGGGCATGAGAAACACCATATATTTT	CASTGGMRNTIYF
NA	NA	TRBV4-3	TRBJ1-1	TGCGCCAGCAGCCAAGATTACCAGGGGGAAGCTTTCTTT	CASSQDYQGEAFF
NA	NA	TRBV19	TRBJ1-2	TGTGCCAGTAGTATCTCCGCGGGAGCCTATGGCTACACCTTC	CASSISAGAYGYTF
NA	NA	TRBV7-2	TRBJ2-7	TGTGCCAGCAGCCAGGGGGCGGGGGGGCAATACGAGCAGTACTTC	CASSQGAGGQYEQYF
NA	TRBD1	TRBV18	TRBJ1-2	TGTGCCAGCTCACCACTGGGACAGCCGTATGGCTACACCTTC	CASSPLGQPYGYTF
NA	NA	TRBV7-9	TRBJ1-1	TGTGCCAGCAGCCCAATGGGGGCTGTCTTT	CASSPMGAVF
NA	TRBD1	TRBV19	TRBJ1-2	TGTGCCAGTAGTTCGGGACAGGGGGCCAGAGGCTACACCTTC	CASSSGQGARGYTF
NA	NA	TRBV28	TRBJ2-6	TGTGCCAGCACGTCTGGGGCCAACGTCCTGACTTTC	CASTSGANVLTF
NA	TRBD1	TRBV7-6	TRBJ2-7	TGTGCCAGCAGCTTGGGACAGGGGCTTGTCTACGAGCAGTACTTC	CASSLGQGLVYEQYF
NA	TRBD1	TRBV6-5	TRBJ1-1	TGTGCCAGCAGTATGACAGGGGAACTCACTGAAGCTTTCTTT	CASSMTGELTEAFF
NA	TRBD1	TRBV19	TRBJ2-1	TGTGCCAGTAGTCTAGGACAGGGGGGCTCCTACAATGAGCAGTTCTTC	CASSLGQGGSYNEQFF
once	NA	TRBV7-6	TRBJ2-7	TGTGCCAGCAGCTCCCCCGGACACAACGAGCAGTACTTC	CASSSPGHNEQYF
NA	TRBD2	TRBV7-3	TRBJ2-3	TGTGCCAGCAGCATTAGCGGGAGGGGCGATACGCAGTATTTT	CASSISGRGDTQYF
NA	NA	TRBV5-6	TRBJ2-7	TGTGCCAGCAGCTTACAGGGCTACGAGCAGTACTTC	CASSLQGYEQYF
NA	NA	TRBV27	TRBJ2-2	TGTGCCAGCAGTTTTTATGGAGCTTGGGAGGACGGGGAGCTGTTTTTT	CASSFYGAWEDGELFF
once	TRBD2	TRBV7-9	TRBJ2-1	TGTGCCAGCAGCCCCTCGGGACTAGCGGGAGTGGGTGAGCAGTTCTTC	CASSPSGLAGVGEQFF
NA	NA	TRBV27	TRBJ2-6	TGTGCCAGCAGTTTATCCGGGTCTGGGGCCAACGTCCTGACTTTC	CASSLSGSGANVLTF
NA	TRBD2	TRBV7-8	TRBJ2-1	TGTGCCAGCAGCTTAGCGCAACTAGCGGGGCAATACAATGAGCAGTTCTTC	CASSLAQLAGQYNEQFF
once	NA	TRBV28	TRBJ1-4	TGTGCCAGCACGGCTAATGAAAAACTGTTTTTT	CASTANEKLFF
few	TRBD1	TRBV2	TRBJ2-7	TGTGCCAGCAGTGAGACTCCCAGGACAGGACCTCTCTACGAGCAGTACTTC	CASSETPRTGPLYEQYF
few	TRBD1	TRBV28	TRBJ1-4	TGTGCCAGCAGTTGGACAGGAGCAACTAATGAAAAACTGTTTTTT	CASSWTGATNEKLFF
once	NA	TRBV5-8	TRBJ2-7	TGTGCCAGCAATAACTACGAGCAGTACTTC	CASNNYEQYF
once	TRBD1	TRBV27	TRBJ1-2	TGTGCCAGCCGCGACAGGGGGACATATGGCTACACCTTC	CASRDRGTYGYTF
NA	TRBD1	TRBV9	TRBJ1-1	TGTGCCAGCAGCGTGGGACAGAGGGGCACTGAAGCTTTCTTT	CASSVGQRGTEAFF
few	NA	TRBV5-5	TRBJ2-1	TGTGCCAGCAGCTTTCAGGGGAGAAATGAGCAGTTCTTC	CASSFQGRNEQFF
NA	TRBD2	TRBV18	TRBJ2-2	TGTGCCAGCTCACCTGGGGCTTCGGCTAGCGGAGATCTGGCCGGGGAGCTGTTTTTT	CASSPGASASGDLAGELFF
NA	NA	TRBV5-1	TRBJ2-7	TGCGCCAGCAGCGTGGACAGCTACGAGCAGTACTTC	CASSVDSYEQYF
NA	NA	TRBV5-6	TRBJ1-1	TGTGCCAGCAGCTATGGCGGCGGCCAGCCTTACACTGAAGCTTTCTTT	CASSYGGGQPYTEAFF
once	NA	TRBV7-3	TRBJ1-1	TGTGCCAGCAGCGTCGAAAGGGGCACTGAAGCTTTCTTT	CASSVERGTEAFF
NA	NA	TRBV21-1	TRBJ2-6	TGTGCCAGCAGCAAGAATGGGGGAGGTGGGGCCAACGTCCTGACTTTC	CASSKNGGGGANVLTF
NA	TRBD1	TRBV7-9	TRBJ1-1	TGTGCCAGCAGCAAATCAGGGGGCGGGAACACTGAAGCTTTCTTT	CASSKSGGGNTEAFF
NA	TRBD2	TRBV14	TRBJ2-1	TGTGCCAGCAGCGTGGGGTCGGGCCTAGCGGGAGGGCCCCTCCATAAGCAGTTCTTC	CASSVGSGLAGGPLHKQFF
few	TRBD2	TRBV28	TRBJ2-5	TGTGCCAGCAGTAGATCGACTAGCGGGGCTCAAGAGACCCAGTACTTC	CASSRSTSGAQETQYF
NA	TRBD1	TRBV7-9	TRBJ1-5	TGTGCCAGCAGCCGCGGACAGGTTAATAGCAATCAGCCCCAGCATTTT	CASSRGQVNSNQPQHF
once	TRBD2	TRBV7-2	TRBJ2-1	TGTGCCAGCAGCCGTAAAGGGACTAGCGTCTACAATGAGCAGTTCTTC	CASSRKGTSVYNEQFF